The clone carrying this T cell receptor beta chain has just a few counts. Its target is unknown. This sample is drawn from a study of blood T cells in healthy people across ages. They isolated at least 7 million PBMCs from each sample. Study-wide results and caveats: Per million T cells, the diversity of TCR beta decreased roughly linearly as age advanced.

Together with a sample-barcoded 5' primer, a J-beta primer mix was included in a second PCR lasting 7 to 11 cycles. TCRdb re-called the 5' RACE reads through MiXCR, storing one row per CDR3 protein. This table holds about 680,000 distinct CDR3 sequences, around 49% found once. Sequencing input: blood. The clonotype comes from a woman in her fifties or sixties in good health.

The CDR3 DNA is TGCAGCGCGACAGGGAACACCTACGAGCAGTACTTC. Translating it yields CSATGNTYEQYF. V usage is TRBV29-1 and J usage is TRBJ2-7; TRBD1 agrees at 7 bases. The CDR3 spans 12 residues. The V and J ends lost 7 bases and 2 bases, in that order; junction bases with no gene match: 5. CDR1 SQVTM and CDR2 ANQGSEA come from the germline V gene.